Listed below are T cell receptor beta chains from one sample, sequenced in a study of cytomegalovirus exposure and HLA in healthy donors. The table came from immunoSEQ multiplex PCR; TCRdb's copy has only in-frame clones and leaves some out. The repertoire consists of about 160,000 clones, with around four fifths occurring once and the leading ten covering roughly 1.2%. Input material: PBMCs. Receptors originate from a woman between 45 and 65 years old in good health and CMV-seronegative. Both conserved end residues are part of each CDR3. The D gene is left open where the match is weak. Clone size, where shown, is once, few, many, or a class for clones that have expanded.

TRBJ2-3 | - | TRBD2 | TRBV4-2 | TGTGCCAGCAGCCAAGGAGTAGGGGGACTAGCTTTCACAGATACGCAGTATTTT | CASSQGVGGLAFTDTQYF
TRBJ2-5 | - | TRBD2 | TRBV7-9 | TGTGCCAGCAGCGTCACGTTTGGGACTAGCGGGGGGTACCAAGAGACCCAGTACTTC | CASSVTFGTSGGYQETQYF
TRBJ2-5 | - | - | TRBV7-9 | TGTGCCAGCAGCCCGACTCAGACCCAGTACTTC | CASSPTQTQYF
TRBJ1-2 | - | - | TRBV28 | TGTGCCAGCAGTTTAAAGGGGATTGGGGGCTACACCTTC | CASSLKGIGGYTF
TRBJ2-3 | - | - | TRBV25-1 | TGTGCCAGCAGTGAATCGAGCCCGACAGATACGCAGTATTTT | CASSESSPTDTQYF
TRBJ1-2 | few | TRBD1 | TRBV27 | TGTGCCAGCAGTACACTCGGACAGGGCTATAACTATGGCTACACCTTC | CASSTLGQGYNYGYTF
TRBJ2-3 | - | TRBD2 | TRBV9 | TGTGCCAGCAGCCCATGGGCGATGGGGACTAGAGTCACAGATACGCAGTATTTT | CASSPWAMGTRVTDTQYF
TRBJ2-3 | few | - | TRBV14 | TGTGCCAGCAGCCAACGCACAGGGTCGACATACACAGATACGCAGTATTTT | CASSQRTGSTYTDTQYF
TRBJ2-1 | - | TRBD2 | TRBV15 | TGTGCCACCAGCTCGCTGCCCGCGGGACTAGCAACTGAGCAGTTCTTC | CATSSLPAGLATEQFF
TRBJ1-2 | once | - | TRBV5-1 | TGCGCCAGCAGCTTAGAGGATGGTGGATATGGCTACACCTTC | CASSLEDGGYGYTF
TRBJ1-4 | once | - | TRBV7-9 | TGTTCCAGCAGCCCTCGTGCGGGGGCTGACGAAAAACTGTTTTTT | CSSSPRAGADEKLFF
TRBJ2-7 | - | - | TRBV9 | TGTGCCAGCAGCGGCCCCACGGGTCGTTACGAGCAGTACTTC | CASSGPTGRYEQYF
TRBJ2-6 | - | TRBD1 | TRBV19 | TGTGCCAGTATCGGCCCACAGGGGGCGGTCTCTGGGGCCAACGTCCTGACTTTC | CASIGPQGAVSGANVLTF
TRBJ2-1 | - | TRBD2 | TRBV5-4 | TGTGCCAGCAGCCCGGGTCTAGCGGGATACAATGAGCAGTTCTTC | CASSPGLAGYNEQFF
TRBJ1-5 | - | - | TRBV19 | TGTGCCAGTAGTCCAGACAGGAGCCAGCCCCAGCATTTT | CASSPDRSQPQHF
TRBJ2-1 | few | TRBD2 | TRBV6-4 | TGTGCCAGCAGTGAATACTCCTTCGGTGCCGGGAGGGCCAGGGAGCAGTTCTTC | CASSEYSFGAGRAREQFF
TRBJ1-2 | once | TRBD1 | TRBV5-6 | TGTGCCAGCAGCGTAAACAGGGGGCTAGGTGGCTACACCTTC | CASSVNRGLGGYTF
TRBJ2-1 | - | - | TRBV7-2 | TGTGCCAGCAGCTCGCCTAGTTTCGACAATGAGCAGTTCTTC | CASSSPSFDNEQFF
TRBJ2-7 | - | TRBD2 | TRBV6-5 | TGTGCCAGCAGTTTTGGACTAGCGGGGGGCTATTACGAGCAGTACTTC | CASSFGLAGGYYEQYF
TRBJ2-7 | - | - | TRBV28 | TGTGCCAGCAGAATAACCGGGACACCCATCTCCTACGAGCAGTACTTC | CASRITGTPISYEQYF
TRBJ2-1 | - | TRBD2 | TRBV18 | TGTGCCAGCTCACGCCCCCTAGCGGGGGCCTACAATGAGCAGTTCTTC | CASSRPLAGAYNEQFF
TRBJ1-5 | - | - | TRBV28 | TGTGCCAGCAGTTTTTTCCCTCAGCGACTAACCTGGAGTCAGCCCCAGCATTTT | CASSFFPQRLTWSQPQHF
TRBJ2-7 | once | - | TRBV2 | TGTGCCAGCAGTCCTCGGCTAGCGCCATCCTACGAGCAGTACTTC | CASSPRLAPSYEQYF
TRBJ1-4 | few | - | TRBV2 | TGTGCCAGCAGTGTGGGGGCACGAGAAAAACTGTTTTTT | CASSVGAREKLFF
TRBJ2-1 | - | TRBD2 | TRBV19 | TGTGCCAGTAGTCCCCTTAGCGGGGGGTACAATGAGCAGTTCTTC | CASSPLSGGYNEQFF
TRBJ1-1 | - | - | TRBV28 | TGTGCCAGCAGTCATCAAGGGTTGGGGGGTCAGAAAGCTTTCTTT | CASSHQGLGGQKAFF
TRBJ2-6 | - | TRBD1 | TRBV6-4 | TGTGCCAGCAGCTCCAGGGGGAATGGGGCCAACGTCCTGACTTTC | CASSSRGNGANVLTF
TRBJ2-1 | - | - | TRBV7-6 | TGTGCCAGCAGCTTAGAGGGTAGCGGGCCTGGAGGGGGTGAGCAGTTCTTC | CASSLEGSGPGGGEQFF
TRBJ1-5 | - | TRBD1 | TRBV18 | TGTGCCAGCTCACCGACAGGGGCCAATCAGCCCCAGCATTTT | CASSPTGANQPQHF
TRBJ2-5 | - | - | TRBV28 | TGTGCCAGCAGTGACGGGGGATACCAAGAGACCCAGTACTTC | CASSDGGYQETQYF
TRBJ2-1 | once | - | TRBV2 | TGTGCCAGCAGGACTAGAGTTGAGCAGTTCTTC | CASRTRVEQFF
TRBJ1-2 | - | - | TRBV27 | TGTGCCAGCAGTTGGAAGGGGAATGGCTACACCTTC | CASSWKGNGYTF
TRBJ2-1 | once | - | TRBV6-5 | TGTGCCAGCAGTTACAGGGGCCGGTACAATGAGCAGTTCTTC | CASSYRGRYNEQFF
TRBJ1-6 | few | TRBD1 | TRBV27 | TGTGCCAGCAGTCTCCTTGGACAGGGAGGGAATTCACCCCTCCACTTT | CASSLLGQGGNSPLHF
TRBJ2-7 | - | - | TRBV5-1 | TGCGCCAGCAGCTTGCTCTCAAGAGATAGCTACGAGCAGTACTTC | CASSLLSRDSYEQYF
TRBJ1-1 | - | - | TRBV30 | TGTGCCTGGAGCTTGACATCCATGCGGAACACTGAAGCTTTCTTT | CAWSLTSMRNTEAFF
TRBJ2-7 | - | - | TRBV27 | TGTGCCAGCAGTTTTCTAGGGGCGACCTACGAGCAGTACTTC | CASSFLGATYEQYF
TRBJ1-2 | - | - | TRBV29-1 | TGCAGCGCTACTGGGCCTGCTAACTATGGCTACACCTTC | CSATGPANYGYTF
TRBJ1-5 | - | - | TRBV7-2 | TGTGCCAGCAGAAGAGCGTCCGATAGCAATCAGCCCCAGCATTTT | CASRRASDSNQPQHF
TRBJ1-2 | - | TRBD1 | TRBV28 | TGTGCCAGCAGAAGGGGGCCCTATGGCTACACCTTC | CASRRGPYGYTF
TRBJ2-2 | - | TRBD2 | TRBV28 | TGTGCCACGAGCGGGGGGGTTCTTACCGGGGAGCTGTTTTTT | CATSGGVLTGELFF
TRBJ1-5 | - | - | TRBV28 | TGTGCCAGCAGTTTATCTGTACAGGGCGATCAGCCCCAGCATTTT | CASSLSVQGDQPQHF
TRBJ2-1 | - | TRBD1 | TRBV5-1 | TGCGCCAGCAGCCTCCGGGACAGATCAACCGATGAGCAGTTCTTC | CASSLRDRSTDEQFF
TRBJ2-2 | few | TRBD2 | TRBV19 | TGTGCCAGTAGTGCGACTAGCGGTAACACCGGGGAGCTGTTTTTT | CASSATSGNTGELFF
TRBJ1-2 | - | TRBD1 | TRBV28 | TGTGCCAGCAGGGGCGAAACAGGGGAAAGAGGGGGCTACACCTTC | CASRGETGERGGYTF
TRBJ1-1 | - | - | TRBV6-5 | TGTGCCAGCCATACCGCGCGGGGCGCGAACACTGAAGCTTTCTTT | CASHTARGANTEAFF
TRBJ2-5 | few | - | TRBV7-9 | TGTGCCAGCAGCACAGGGGAGACCCAGTACTTC | CASSTGETQYF
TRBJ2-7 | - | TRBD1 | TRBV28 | TGTGCCAGCAGGGATGACAGGGATCAGCACGAGCAGTACTTC | CASRDDRDQHEQYF
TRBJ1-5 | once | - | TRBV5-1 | TGCGCCAGCAGCTTGGAGGGGTCGGGCAATCAGCCCCAGCATTTT | CASSLEGSGNQPQHF
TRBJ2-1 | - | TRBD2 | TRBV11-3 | TGTGCCAGCAGCCCATTTCCTAGCGGGGGGGCCTACAATGAGCAGTTCTTC | CASSPFPSGGAYNEQFF
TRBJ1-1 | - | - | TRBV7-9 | TGTTCCAGCAGCCACAGGGTTCGTGAAGCTTTCTTT | CSSSHRVREAFF
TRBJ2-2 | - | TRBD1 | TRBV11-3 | TGTGCCAGCAGCTTACAAGACAGGGGGAGCGGGGAGCTGTTTTTT | CASSLQDRGSGELFF
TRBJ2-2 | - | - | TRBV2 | TGTGCCAGCAGTGATGCGGTGACGGGGTGGGCTAGAACGAACACCGGGGAGCTGTTTTTT | CASSDAVTGWARTNTGELFF
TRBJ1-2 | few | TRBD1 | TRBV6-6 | TGTGCCAGCAGTTCTCCGGACAGGAACTATGGCTACACCTTC | CASSSPDRNYGYTF
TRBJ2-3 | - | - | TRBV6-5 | TGTGCCAGCACTGAGGGACAAAACACAGATACGCAGTATTTT | CASTEGQNTDTQYF
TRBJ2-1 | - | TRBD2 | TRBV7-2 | TGTGCCAGCAGCTTAGTTAGCGGGAGGGCCTACAATGAGCAGTTCTTC | CASSLVSGRAYNEQFF
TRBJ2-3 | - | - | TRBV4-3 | TGCGCCAGCAGCCGTTCGCCTGGGACTTTAGGAGGCACAGATACGCAGTATTTT | CASSRSPGTLGGTDTQYF
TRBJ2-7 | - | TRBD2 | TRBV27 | TGTGCCAGCAGTCCGGGGACTAGCGGGTCAAACGAGCAGTACTTC | CASSPGTSGSNEQYF
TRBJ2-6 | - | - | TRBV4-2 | TGTGCCAGCAGCCAAGATTTCAACTCTGGGGCCAACGTCCTGACTTTC | CASSQDFNSGANVLTF